This T cell receptor beta chain originates from a study of response to subunit inactivated influenza vaccine. General observations from the study: Seasonal influenza vaccination, on each occasion, was suggested by the authors to recruit few new T cells.

This clonotype was seen a few times. Its antigen is still unknown. TCRdb analysed the RT-PCR reads with MiXCR anew, one entry per CDR3 protein. The sample lists 650,000 to 800,000 distinct CDR3 sequences; around a sixth were seen once. This CDR3 spans 13 amino acids. CDR1 is DFQATT and CDR2 is SNEGSKA in the germline V gene (reference sequence). Trimming removed 3 bases at V and 4 bases at J, with 12 bases between. The sample consisted of PBMCs from blood, taken roughly 5 days after vaccination. The genes are TRBV20-1 and TRBJ1-1; the D gene is possibly TRBD1 (5 bases). The sequence came from a man aged 45-65 years who received an inactivated influenza vaccine. The CDR3 DNA is TGCAGTGCTAGCCAGGGAAGGGGCACTGAAGCTTTCTTT. Its protein product is CSASQGRGTEAFF.